Presented here are 8 T cell receptor beta chains from one specimen sequenced in a study of STAT5B mutations in CD4+ large granular lymphocyte leukemia. Data came from immunoSEQ multiplex PCR; TCRdb stores just in-frame clones and leaves some out. The table has 30,000 to 40,000 clones, roughly 87% seen once. The sample taken for sequencing was CD4+ T cells from blood buffy coats. The origin of the receptors is a human donor in good health.

J is TRBJ2-5 and V is TRBV2; 8 bases are shared with TRBD2. With V trimmed by 4 bases and J by 2 bases, 6 bases remained unmatched. CDR1 SNHLY and CDR2 FYNNEI come from the germline V gene. The length of the CDR3 is 15 residues. The CDR3 DNA reads as TGTGCCAGCAGTGGGTTAGCGGGGATACAAGAGACCCAGTACTTC. This gives the protein CASSGLAGIQETQYF.

V and J are TRBV29-1 and TRBJ1-3, with D tentatively TRBD1 (5 bases). Trimming left V 6 bases short and J 0 bases short, with 9 bases between. Per the germline V gene, CDR1 is SQVTM and CDR2 is ANQGSEA. The CDR3 totals 13 residues. The CDR3: CSVTVSSGNTIYF. The CDR3 DNA is TGCAGCGTGACAGTCAGCTCTGGAAACACCATATATTTT.

The gene calls are TRBV2 and TRBJ1-5; D possibly corresponds to TRBD1 (6 bases). V was trimmed by 7 bases and J by 4 bases, leaving 11 bases between them. Germline CDR1 is SNHLY and CDR2 is FYNNEI. The CDR3 spans 13 residues. The CDR3 DNA reads as TGTGCCAGCAATGGACAGCTAAATCAGCCCCAGCATTTT. As protein: CASNGQLNQPQHF.

The chain uses TRBV2 and TRBJ2-2; TRBD2 matches 8 bases. With 5 bases clipped from V and 8 bases from J, the junction kept 10 bases outside the gene matches. This CDR3 comprises 15 residues. The germline gives CDR1 SNHLY, CDR2 FYNNEI. The CDR3 here is CASSLLAERRGELFF. CDR3 nucleotides: TGTGCCAGCAGTTTACTAGCGGAAAGACGGGGGGAGCTGTTTTTT.

The chain has TRBV18 and TRBJ2-7; D remains ambiguous. CDR1 is KGHSH and CDR2 is LQKENI in the germline V gene. V was shortened by 3 bases and J by 4 bases, with 10 bases between the two germline ends. This CDR3 is 13 amino acids long. This CDR3 is CASSPGPTYEQYF. The CDR3 DNA follows: TGTGCCAGCTCACCCGGACCCACATACGAGCAGTACTTC.

J is TRBJ1-4 and V is TRBV5-1, with D maybe TRBD1 (5 bases). V dropped 4 bases and J dropped 5 bases, with 12 bases sitting between them. The germline V gene encodes CDR1 SGHRS and CDR2 YFSETQ. This CDR3 is 14 amino acids long. This CDR3 is CASSLSGVNEKLFF. The CDR3 nucleotides read TGCGCCAGCAGCCTATCGGGGGTGAATGAAAAACTGTTTTTT.

This chain connects TRBV2 to TRBJ2-5, with D unresolved. The CDR3 runs 12 residues. Per germline, CDR1 SNHLY and CDR2 FYNNEI. V lost 4 bases and J 4 bases, leaving 7 bases between the germline ends. The CDR3 sequence is CASSVRRETQYF. DNA for the CDR3: TGTGCCAGCAGTGTCCGGAGAGAGACCCAGTACTTC.

The chain is built from TRBV7-2 and TRBJ2-7; the D is unclear. Germline CDR1 reads SGHTA; CDR2 reads FQGNSA. This CDR3 spans 14 amino acids. Trimming took 1 base from V and 0 from J, leaving 7 bases between them. This CDR3 reads CASSLGRSSYEQYF. The CDR3 nucleotides are TGTGCCAGCAGCTTAGGACGTAGCTCCTACGAGCAGTACTTC.